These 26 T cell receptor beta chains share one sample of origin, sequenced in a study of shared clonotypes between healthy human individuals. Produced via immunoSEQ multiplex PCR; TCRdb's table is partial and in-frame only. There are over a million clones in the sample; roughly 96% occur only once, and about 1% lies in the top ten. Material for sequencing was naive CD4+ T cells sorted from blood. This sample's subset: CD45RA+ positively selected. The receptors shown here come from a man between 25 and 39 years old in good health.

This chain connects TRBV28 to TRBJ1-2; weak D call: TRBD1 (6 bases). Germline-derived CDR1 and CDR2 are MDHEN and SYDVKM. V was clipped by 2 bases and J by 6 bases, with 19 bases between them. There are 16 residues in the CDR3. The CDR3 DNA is TGTGCCAGCAGTTTACCCCCGGGGAGGGACAAGGATGGCTACACCTTC. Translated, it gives CASSLPPGRDKDGYTF.

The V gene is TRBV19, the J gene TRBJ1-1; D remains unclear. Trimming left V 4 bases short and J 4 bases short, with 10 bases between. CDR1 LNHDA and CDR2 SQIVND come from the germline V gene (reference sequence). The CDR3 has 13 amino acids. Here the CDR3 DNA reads TGTGCCAGTAGTACCCCCCCGACCACTGAAGCTTTCTTT. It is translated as CASSTPPTTEAFF.

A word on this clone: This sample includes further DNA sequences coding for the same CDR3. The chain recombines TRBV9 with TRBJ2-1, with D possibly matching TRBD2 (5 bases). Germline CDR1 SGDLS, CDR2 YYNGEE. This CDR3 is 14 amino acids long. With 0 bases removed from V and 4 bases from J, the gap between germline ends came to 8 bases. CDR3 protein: CASSVGTRYNEQFF. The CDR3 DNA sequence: TGTGCCAGCAGCGTAGGGACTCGTTACAATGAGCAGTTCTTC.

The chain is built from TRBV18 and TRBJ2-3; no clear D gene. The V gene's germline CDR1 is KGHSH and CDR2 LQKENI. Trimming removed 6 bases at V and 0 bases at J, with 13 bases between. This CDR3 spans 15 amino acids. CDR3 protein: CASSPGYSSTDTQYF. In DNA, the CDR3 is TGTGCCAGCTCCCCCGGGTACTCTAGCACAGATACGCAGTATTTT.

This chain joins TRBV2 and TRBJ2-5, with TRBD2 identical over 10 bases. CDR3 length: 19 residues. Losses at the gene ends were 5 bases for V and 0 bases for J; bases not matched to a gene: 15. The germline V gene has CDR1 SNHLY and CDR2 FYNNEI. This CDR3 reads CASSLSGTSDNLYQETQYF. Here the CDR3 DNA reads TGTGCCAGCAGTCTCTCCGGGACTAGCGACAATTTGTACCAAGAGACCCAGTACTTC. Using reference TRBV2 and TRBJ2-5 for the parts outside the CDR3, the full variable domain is EPEVTQTPSHQVTQMGQEVILRCVPISNHLYFYWYRQILGQKVEFLVSFYNNEISEKSEIFDDQFSVERPDGSNFTLKIRSTKLEDSAMYFCASSLSGTSDNLYQETQYFGPGTRLLVL.

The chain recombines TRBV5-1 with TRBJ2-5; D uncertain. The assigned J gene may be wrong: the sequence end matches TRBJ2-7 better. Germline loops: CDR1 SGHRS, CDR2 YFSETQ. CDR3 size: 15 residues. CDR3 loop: CASSLGTAHSYEQYF. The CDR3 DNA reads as TGCGCCAGCAGCTTGGGAACAGCCCACTCCTACGAGCAGTACTTC.

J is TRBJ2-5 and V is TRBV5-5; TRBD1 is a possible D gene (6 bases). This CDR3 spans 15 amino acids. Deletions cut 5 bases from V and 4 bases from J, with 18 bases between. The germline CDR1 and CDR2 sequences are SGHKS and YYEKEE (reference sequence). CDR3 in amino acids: CASRSYRVPGETQYF. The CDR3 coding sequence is TGTGCCAGCAGATCCTACAGGGTCCCCGGAGAGACCCAGTACTTC.

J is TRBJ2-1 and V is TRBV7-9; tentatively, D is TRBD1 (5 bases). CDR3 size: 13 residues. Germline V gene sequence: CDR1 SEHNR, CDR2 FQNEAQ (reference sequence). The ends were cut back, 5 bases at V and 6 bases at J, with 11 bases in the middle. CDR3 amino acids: CASSEVTVNEQFF. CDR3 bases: TGTGCCAGCAGCGAAGTGACAGTCAATGAGCAGTTCTTC.

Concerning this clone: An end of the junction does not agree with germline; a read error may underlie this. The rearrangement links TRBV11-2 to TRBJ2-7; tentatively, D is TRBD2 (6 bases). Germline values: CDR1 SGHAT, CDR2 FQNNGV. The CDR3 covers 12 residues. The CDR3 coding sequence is TGTGCCAGCAGCCGCCTCAGGAGGGAGGCCTCTTTC. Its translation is CASSRLRREASF.

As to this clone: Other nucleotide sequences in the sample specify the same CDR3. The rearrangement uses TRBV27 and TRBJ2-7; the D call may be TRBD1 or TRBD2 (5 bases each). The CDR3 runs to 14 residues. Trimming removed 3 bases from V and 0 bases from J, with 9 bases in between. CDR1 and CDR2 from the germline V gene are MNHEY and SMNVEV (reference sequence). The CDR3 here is CASSLLGASYEQYF. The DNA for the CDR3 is TGTGCCAGCAGTTTGCTCGGGGCCTCCTACGAGCAGTACTTC.

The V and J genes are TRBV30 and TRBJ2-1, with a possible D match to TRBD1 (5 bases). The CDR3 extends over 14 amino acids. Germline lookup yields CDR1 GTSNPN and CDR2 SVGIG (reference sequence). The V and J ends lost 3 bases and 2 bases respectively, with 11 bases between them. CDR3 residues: CAWRLQGTYNEQFF. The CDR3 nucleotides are TGTGCCTGGAGACTCCAGGGAACCTACAATGAGCAGTTCTTC.

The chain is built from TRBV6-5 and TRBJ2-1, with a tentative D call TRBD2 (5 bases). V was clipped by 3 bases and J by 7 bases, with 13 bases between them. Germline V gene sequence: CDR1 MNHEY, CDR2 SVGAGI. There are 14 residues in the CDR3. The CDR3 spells CASSYTGGSNEQFF. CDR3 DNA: TGTGCCAGCAGTTATACCGGAGGATCTAATGAGCAGTTCTTC.

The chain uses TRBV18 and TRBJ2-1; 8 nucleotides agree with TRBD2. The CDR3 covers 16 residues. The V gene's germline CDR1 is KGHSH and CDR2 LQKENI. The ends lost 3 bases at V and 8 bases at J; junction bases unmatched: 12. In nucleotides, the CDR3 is TGTGCCAGCTCACCCACGGGGGGGGCGGTGTTTGATGAGCAGTTCTTC. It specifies CASSPTGGAVFDEQFF.

In DNA, the CDR3 is TGTGCCAGCAGCTTGCGGCGTACTTCCGACAATGAGCAGTTCTTC. Its translation: CASSLRRTSDNEQFF. The chain carries TRBV27 and TRBJ2-1; D gene uncertain. CDR3 length: 15 amino acids. Germline loops: CDR1 MNHEY, CDR2 SMNVEV (reference sequence). The V and J ends lost 6 bases and 5 bases respectively, with 17 bases between them.

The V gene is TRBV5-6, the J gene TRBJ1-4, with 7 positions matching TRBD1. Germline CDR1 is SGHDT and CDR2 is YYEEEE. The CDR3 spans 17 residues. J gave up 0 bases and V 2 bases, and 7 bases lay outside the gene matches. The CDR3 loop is CASSFGQELATNEKLFF. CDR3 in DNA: TGTGCCAGCAGCTTCGGACAGGAACTTGCAACTAATGAAAAACTGTTTTTT.

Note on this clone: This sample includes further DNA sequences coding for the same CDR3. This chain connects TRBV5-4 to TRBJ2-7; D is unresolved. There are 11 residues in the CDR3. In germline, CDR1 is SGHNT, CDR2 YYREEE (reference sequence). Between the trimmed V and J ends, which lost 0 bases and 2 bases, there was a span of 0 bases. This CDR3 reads CASSLAYEQYF. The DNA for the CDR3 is TGTGCCAGCAGCTTGGCCTACGAGCAGTACTTC.

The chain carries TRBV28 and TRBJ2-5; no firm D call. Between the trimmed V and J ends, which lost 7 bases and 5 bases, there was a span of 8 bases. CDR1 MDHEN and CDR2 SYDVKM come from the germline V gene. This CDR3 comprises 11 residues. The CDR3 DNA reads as TGTGCCAGCACCATAAGGGAGACCCAGTACTTC. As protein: CASTIRETQYF.

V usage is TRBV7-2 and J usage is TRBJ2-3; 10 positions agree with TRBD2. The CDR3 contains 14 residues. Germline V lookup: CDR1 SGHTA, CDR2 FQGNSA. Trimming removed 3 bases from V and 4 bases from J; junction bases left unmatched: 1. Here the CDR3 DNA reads TGTGCCAGCAGCTTTGGACTAGCGGCAGATACGCAGTATTTT. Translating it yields CASSFGLAADTQYF. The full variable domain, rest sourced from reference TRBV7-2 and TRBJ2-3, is GAGVSQSPSNKVTEKGKDVELRCDPISGHTALYWYRQSLGQGLEFLIYFQGNSAPDKSGLPSDRFSAERTGGSVSTLTIQRTQQEDSAVYLCASSFGLAADTQYFGPGTRLTVL.

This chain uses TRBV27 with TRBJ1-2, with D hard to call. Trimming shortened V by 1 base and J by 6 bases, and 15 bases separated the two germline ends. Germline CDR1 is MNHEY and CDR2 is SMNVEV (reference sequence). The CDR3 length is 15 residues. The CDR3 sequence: CASSLFPVRSHGYTF. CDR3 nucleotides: TGTGCCAGCAGTTTATTCCCCGTCAGGTCGCATGGCTACACCTTC.

CDR3 sequence reads: CASWAGVSQPQHF. The CDR3 DNA reads as TGTGCCAGCTGGGCAGGCGTGAGTCAGCCCCAGCATTTT. The chain carries TRBV28 and TRBJ1-5, with unresolved D. CDR1 and CDR2 (germline): MDHEN, SYDVKM. This CDR3 has 13 residues. Between the trimmed V and J ends, which lost 8 bases and 6 bases, there was a span of 14 bases.

Written as DNA, the CDR3 is TGCGCCAGCAGCTTGGGGCAGCGGGAGGTAGCAGAGACCCAGTACTTC. Protein: CASSLGQREVAETQYF. V and J are TRBV5-1 and TRBJ2-5; 9 nucleotides line up with TRBD2. Germline V lookup: CDR1 SGHRS, CDR2 YFSETQ. The V gene end was trimmed by 0 bases and the J gene end by 4 bases; junction bases not matched to a gene: 7. This CDR3 region has 16 residues.

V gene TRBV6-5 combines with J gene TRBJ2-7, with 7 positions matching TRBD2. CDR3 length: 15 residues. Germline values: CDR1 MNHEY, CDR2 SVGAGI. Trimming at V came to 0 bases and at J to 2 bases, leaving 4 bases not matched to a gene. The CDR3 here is CASSYSELATYEQYF. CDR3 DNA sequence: TGTGCCAGCAGTTACTCGGAACTAGCGACCTACGAGCAGTACTTC.

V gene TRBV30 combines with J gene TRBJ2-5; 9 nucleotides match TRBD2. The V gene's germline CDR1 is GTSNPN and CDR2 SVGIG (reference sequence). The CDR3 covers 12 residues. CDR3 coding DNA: TGTATTAGCGGGAGCTCTCTGGAGACCCAGTACTTC. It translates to CISGSSLETQYF.

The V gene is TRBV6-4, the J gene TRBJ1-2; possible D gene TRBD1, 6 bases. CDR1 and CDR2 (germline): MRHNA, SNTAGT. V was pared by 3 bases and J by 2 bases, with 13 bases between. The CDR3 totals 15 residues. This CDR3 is CASSDSSGANYGYTF. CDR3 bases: TGTGCCAGCAGTGATTCATCAGGGGCCAACTATGGCTACACCTTC.

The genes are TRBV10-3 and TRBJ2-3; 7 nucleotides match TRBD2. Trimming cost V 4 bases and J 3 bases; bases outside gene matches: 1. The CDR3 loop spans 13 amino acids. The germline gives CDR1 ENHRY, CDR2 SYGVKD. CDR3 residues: CAISGLATDTQYF. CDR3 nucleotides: TGTGCCATCAGTGGACTAGCAACAGATACGCAGTATTTT.

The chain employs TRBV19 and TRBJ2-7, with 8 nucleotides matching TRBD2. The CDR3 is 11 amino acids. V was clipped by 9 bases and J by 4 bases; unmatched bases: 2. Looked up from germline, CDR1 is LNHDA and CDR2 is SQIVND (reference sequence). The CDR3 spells CASGREYEQYF. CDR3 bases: TGTGCCAGCGGGAGGGAGTACGAGCAGTACTTC.